This passage covers 30 T cell receptor beta chains from one sample sequenced in a study of OX40 agonist ivuxolimab in advanced cancers. Libraries were prepared by immunoSEQ multiplex PCR; TCRdb keeps only in-frame clonotypes and omits some of them. The table shows tens of thousands of clones, with over 80% occurring only once. Sequences were derived from CD4+ or CD8+ T cells sorted from blood, sampled in a trial of the OX40 agonist ivuxolimab. Receptors were obtained from an adult with an advanced solid tumor such as melanoma, head and neck, liver or kidney cancer.

The CDR3 loop is CASRDNTGAVRGEQYF. The CDR3 DNA reads as TGCGCCAGCAGAGACAACACAGGGGCAGTTCGCGGCGAGCAGTACTTC. J is TRBJ2-7 and V is TRBV10-2; TRBD1 aligns across 7 bases. Germline values: CDR1 WSHSY, CDR2 SAAADI. The CDR3 sequence is 16 residues long. J gave up 6 bases and V 6 bases, and 17 bases lay outside the gene matches.

V gene TRBV28 combines with J gene TRBJ2-3; 9 bases are a match to TRBD1. Germline trimming cut 5 bases from V and 4 bases from J; bases unmatched to any gene: 10. The CDR3 covers 16 residues. Per the germline V gene, CDR1 is MDHEN and CDR2 is SYDVKM. The CDR3 sequence: CASSQPGQGSADTQYF. The CDR3 DNA sequence: TGTGCCAGCAGTCAACCGGGACAGGGATCCGCAGATACGCAGTATTTT.

V gene TRBV9 combines with J gene TRBJ1-1; D remains unclear. CDR3 length equals 16 residues. Per the germline V gene, CDR1 is SGDLS and CDR2 is YYNGEE. Trimming left V 0 bases short and J 1 base short, with 13 bases between. CDR3 in amino acids: CASSVGAGVTNTEAFF. CDR3 sequence (DNA): TGTGCCAGCAGCGTAGGGGCCGGGGTTACGAACACTGAAGCTTTCTTT.

This clone was picked up one time. This rearrangement joins TRBV28 to TRBJ1-5; TRBD1 agrees at 7 bases. Unmatched junction bases numbered 8, after V lost 5 bases and J lost 7 bases. CDR1 and CDR2 (germline): MDHEN, SYDVKM. This CDR3 is built from 14 residues. In nucleotides, the CDR3 is TGTGCCAGCAGTGGAACAGGGGTATGGCAGCCCCAGCATTTT. This translates into CASSGTGVWQPQHF.

This rearrangement joins TRBV28 to TRBJ1-3; tentatively, D is TRBD1 (6 bases). In germline, CDR1 is MDHEN, CDR2 SYDVKM. This CDR3 spans 16 amino acids. V lost 6 bases and J 2 bases, leaving 17 bases between the germline ends. CDR3 protein: CASRPRAGATGNTIYF. For the CDR3, the DNA is TGTGCCAGCAGACCAAGGGCAGGGGCGACTGGAAACACCATATATTTT.

CDR3: CASSFHLAQTQYF. Written as DNA, the CDR3 is TGTGCCAGCAGCTTCCACCTCGCGCAGACCCAGTACTTC. The J gene is TRBJ2-5, the V gene TRBV11-2; no reliable D call. The CDR3 is 13 residues long. Germline values: CDR1 SGHAT, CDR2 FQNNGV. V lost 3 bases, J lost 6 bases, and 11 bases lay in between.

The CDR3 nucleotides are TGTGCCAGTAGTCCAGGACAGGGGAAAAACATTCAGTACTTC. Translating gives CASSPGQGKNIQYF. The genes are TRBV19 and TRBJ2-4; 9 bases fit TRBD1. V was clipped by 5 bases and J by 4 bases; unmatched bases: 3. This CDR3 spans 14 amino acids. Germline V lookup: CDR1 LNHDA, CDR2 SQIVND (reference sequence).

This chain uses TRBV11-2 with TRBJ2-1, with D unclear. The CDR3 has 13 amino acids. Trimming left V 1 base short and J 11 bases short, with 12 bases between. Germline V lookup: CDR1 SGHAT, CDR2 FQNNGV. CDR3 sequence: CASSLASTPQQFF. In nucleotides, the CDR3 is TGTGCCAGCAGCTTAGCTTCGACTCCTCAGCAGTTCTTC.

This sequence joins TRBV29-1 and TRBJ2-1; TRBD2 agrees at 9 bases. V lost 6 bases, J lost 0 bases, and 9 bases stayed unmatched. Per the germline V gene, CDR1 is SQVTM and CDR2 is ANQGSEA. The CDR3 is made up of 16 amino acids. This CDR3 is CSVRGEREASYNEQFF. For the CDR3, the DNA is TGCAGCGTCCGCGGGGAGCGGGAGGCCTCCTACAATGAGCAGTTCTTC.

CDR3 bases: TGTGCCAGCAGACCCCCCAGGAGCCGGAGCTCCTACGAGCAGTACTTC. Amino acids: CASRPPRSRSSYEQYF. The chain uses TRBV28 and TRBJ2-7; D remains ambiguous. The CDR3 is 16 residues long. CDR1 and CDR2 from the germline V gene are MDHEN and SYDVKM. The germline V and J ends were trimmed by 6 bases and 0 bases, with 18 bases remaining between them.

The genes are TRBV15 and TRBJ1-4; unclear D gene. V lost 2 bases to trimming and J lost 5 bases, with 18 bases between them. The CDR3 has 17 residues. Germline V lookup: CDR1 LNHNV, CDR2 YYDKDF (reference sequence). In DNA, the CDR3 is TGTGCCACCAGCAGAAAACGCGGCGGTACAATGAATGAAAAACTGTTTTTT. This codes for CATSRKRGGTMNEKLFF.

This clone was counted once. Here the CDR3 reads CASSPNTGGKEETQYF. CDR3 DNA sequence: TGTGCCAGCAGCCCTAACACAGGGGGGAAAGAAGAGACCCAGTACTTC. The chain employs TRBV9 and TRBJ2-5; 8 bases are a match to TRBD1. The CDR3 totals 16 residues. The trim removed 4 bases at V and 3 bases at J, leaving 11 bases unmatched. From germline, CDR1 is SGDLS and CDR2 YYNGEE.

V usage is TRBV28 and J usage is TRBJ1-1; weak D call: TRBD1 (5 bases). The CDR3 extends over 15 amino acids. Per the germline V gene, CDR1 is MDHEN and CDR2 is SYDVKM. V shed 2 bases and J shed 4 bases, with 14 bases lying between them. CDR3 amino acids: CASSLRGSGSTEAFF. CDR3 nucleotides: TGTGCCAGCAGTTTACGGGGGAGTGGAAGCACTGAAGCTTTCTTT.

The rearrangement links TRBV7-2 to TRBJ2-7, with a weak D call TRBD2 (6 bases). V lost 5 bases and J 0 bases, leaving 8 bases between the germline ends. Germline values: CDR1 SGHTA, CDR2 FQGNSA. The CDR3 consists of 13 residues. CDR3 coding DNA: TGTGCCAGCAGCCAGGACTACTCCTACGAGCAGTACTTC. Translating it yields CASSQDYSYEQYF. The full variable domain, rest sourced from reference TRBV7-2 and TRBJ2-7, is GAGVSQSPSNKVTEKGKDVELRCDPISGHTALYWYRQSLGQGLEFLIYFQGNSAPDKSGLPSDRFSAERTGGSVSTLTIQRTQQEDSAVYLCASSQDYSYEQYFGPGTRLTVT.

The gene calls are TRBV5-1 and TRBJ1-2, with D possibly being TRBD1 (5 bases). This CDR3 is built from 13 residues. Germline values: CDR1 SGHRS, CDR2 YFSETQ. Between the trimmed V and J ends, which lost 2 bases and 6 bases, there was a span of 11 bases. The CDR3 bases are TGCGCCAGCAGCTTCCAGGGCAAGGATGGCTACACCTTC. Its translation: CASSFQGKDGYTF. Based on the CDR3 plus reference TRBV5-1 and TRBJ1-2, the full variable domain is KAGVTQTPRYLIKTRGQQVTLSCSPISGHRSVSWYQQTPGQGLQFLFEYFSETQRNKGNFPGRFSGRQFSNSRSEMNVSTLELGDSALYLCASSFQGKDGYTFGSGTRLTVV.

The chain employs TRBV11-3 and TRBJ2-1; TRBD1 aligns across 8 bases. V shed 5 bases and J 7 bases; nucleotides not matched to a gene: 13. This CDR3 comprises 16 residues. Germline assignment: CDR1 SGHNT and CDR2 YENEEA. In DNA, the CDR3 is TGTGCCAGCAGCAAAACTGGGACAGGCCTACAGAATGAGCAGTTCTTC. This translates into CASSKTGTGLQNEQFF.

This chain links TRBV10-3 with TRBJ1-1, with 7 bases aligning to TRBD1. CDR1 and CDR2 (germline): ENHRY, SYGVKD. The CDR3 sequence is 14 residues long. J gave up 6 bases and V 5 bases, and 9 bases lay outside the gene matches. The CDR3 protein is CAISHDREYAEAFF. The CDR3 DNA is TGTGCCATCAGTCACGACAGGGAATATGCTGAAGCTTTCTTT.

V gene TRBV4-3 combines with J gene TRBJ2-2, with 8 bases lining up with TRBD2. V was clipped by 4 bases and J by 4 bases; unmatched bases: 8. Germline loops: CDR1 LGHNA, CDR2 YSLEER. The CDR3 covers 16 residues. The CDR3 sequence is CASSRDGGAGTGELFF. The CDR3 DNA sequence: TGCGCCAGCAGCCGGGACGGGGGGGCGGGCACCGGGGAGCTGTTTTTT.

This chain connects TRBV5-8 to TRBJ1-6; no definite D call. The CDR3 runs 14 residues. CDR1 SGHTS and CDR2 YDEGEE come from the germline V gene. V shed 3 bases and J shed 7 bases, with 11 bases lying between them. CDR3 loop: CASSYDLHNSPLHF. In nucleotides, the CDR3 is TGTGCCAGCAGCTACGACCTTCACAATTCACCCCTCCACTTT.

The chain recombines TRBV4-2 with TRBJ1-2; TRBD1 might be the D (5 bases). The length of the CDR3 is 17 residues. Per the germline V gene, CDR1 is LGHNA and CDR2 is YNFKEQ. Between the trimmed V and J ends, which lost 0 bases and 2 bases, there was a span of 16 bases. Here the CDR3 reads CASSQDDGKRDNYGYTF. CDR3 DNA: TGTGCCAGCAGCCAAGATGACGGGAAGCGGGACAACTATGGCTACACCTTC.

V is TRBV9 and J is TRBJ2-7; D unclear. Looked up from germline, CDR1 is SGDLS and CDR2 is YYNGEE. This CDR3 spans 14 amino acids. The V and J ends lost 4 bases and 5 bases respectively, with 16 bases between them. The CDR3 nucleotides read TGTGCCAGCAGCACCAGGCCTGAACCACACGAGCAGTACTTC. Protein: CASSTRPEPHEQYF.

V gene TRBV15 combines with J gene TRBJ2-1, with D perhaps given as TRBD1 or TRBD2 (6 bases each). The CDR3 is made up of 15 amino acids. Deletions cut 0 bases from V and 15 bases from J, with 21 bases between. Germline V gene sequence: CDR1 LNHNV, CDR2 YYDKDF (reference sequence). The CDR3 protein is CATSRDVRDTTQVFF. The DNA for the CDR3 is TGTGCCACCAGCAGAGATGTGCGGGACACTACCCAAGTGTTCTTC.

The chain employs TRBV4-1 and TRBJ2-2; no definite D call. Trimming stripped 1 base from V and 4 bases from J, with 7 bases between. Looked up from germline, CDR1 is MGHRA and CDR2 is YSYEKL. The CDR3 spans 14 residues. The CDR3 DNA reads as TGCGCCAGCAGCCAAGCGGGCCTCACCGGGGAGCTGTTTTTT. Residues: CASSQAGLTGELFF.

The rearrangement uses TRBV5-5 and TRBJ1-5, with D possibly matching TRBD1 (6 bases). The V gene's germline CDR1 is SGHKS and CDR2 YYEKEE (reference sequence). V shed 6 bases and J shed 0 bases, with 13 bases lying between them. The CDR3 consists of 15 residues. CDR3 in amino acids: CASTRTDYSNQPQHF. CDR3 nucleotides: TGTGCCAGCACCAGGACAGATTATAGCAATCAGCCCCAGCATTTT. Full variable domain (missing parts from reference TRBV5-5 and TRBJ1-5): DAGVTQSPTHLIKTRGQQVTLRCSPISGHKSVSWYQQVLGQGPQFIFQYYEKEERGRGNFPDRFSARQFPNYSSELNVNALLLGDSALYLCASTRTDYSNQPQHFGDGTRLSIL.

This clone was found once. This sequence joins TRBV19 and TRBJ1-5; D not resolved. The germline gives CDR1 LNHDA, CDR2 SQIVND (reference sequence). This CDR3 is built from 13 residues. V lost 6 bases, J lost 2 bases, and 8 bases lay in between. CDR3 amino acids: CASRKGRNQPQHF. The CDR3, as DNA: TGTGCCAGTAGGAAGGGCCGCAATCAGCCCCAGCATTTT.

This clone turned up a few times. The CDR3 bases are TGCGCCAGCAGCTTGGGGCAGGGTTCCGGGGAGCTGTTTTTT. Protein product: CASSLGQGSGELFF. The genes are TRBV5-1 and TRBJ2-2, with a weak D call TRBD1 (5 bases). This CDR3 is built from 14 residues. CDR1 and CDR2 (germline): SGHRS, YFSETQ. With 0 bases removed from V and 6 bases from J, the gap between germline ends came to 9 bases.

The genes are TRBV25-1 and TRBJ2-5; TRBD1 or TRBD2 may be the D gene (6 bases each). The V end was cut by 1 base, the J end by 5 bases, with 14 bases between. CDR3 length equals 15 residues. CDR1 MGHDK and CDR2 SYGVNS come from the germline V gene. This CDR3 is CASSELGGEFETQYF. The CDR3 DNA follows: TGTGCCAGCAGTGAATTGGGGGGCGAATTTGAGACCCAGTACTTC.

This rearrangement joins TRBV10-2 to TRBJ2-4; D call uncertain. The V and J ends lost 0 bases and 0 bases respectively, with 6 bases between them. This CDR3 is 15 amino acids long. The germline CDR1 and CDR2 sequences are WSHSY and SAAADI. In DNA, the CDR3 is TGCGCCAGCAGTGAGTCGGGTCTAGCCAAAAACATTCAGTACTTC. Translation: CASSESGLAKNIQYF.

This clone was recorded once. This rearrangement joins TRBV2 to TRBJ2-3; no clear D gene. This CDR3 has 11 amino acids. The V end lost 7 bases, the J end lost 4 bases, and 6 bases lay between the germline ends. CDR1 and CDR2 from the germline V gene are SNHLY and FYNNEI. The CDR3 sequence is CASTSSDTQYF. For the CDR3, the DNA is TGTGCCAGCACTAGTTCAGATACGCAGTATTTT.

This chain joins TRBV15 and TRBJ2-1; tentative D call: TRBD2 (6 bases). Germline-derived CDR1 and CDR2 are LNHNV and YYDKDF (reference sequence). The CDR3 length is 13 residues. Trimming pared 3 bases from V and 9 bases from J, leaving 12 bases between. CDR3 region: CATSRDYRREQFF. The CDR3 DNA reads TGTGCCACCAGCAGGGACTACCGACGTGAGCAGTTCTTC.